This T cell receptor beta chain emerged from a study of early T cells in non-severe SARS-CoV-2 infection. Study-level background: The study sequenced bulk RNA from unsorted whole blood, with chains unpaired.

This clonotype was seen only a few times. Its matching antigen is unknown. The TCR library protocol was used to attach unique molecular identifiers. These identifiers were attached to individual cDNA molecules. TCRdb recomputed calls from the 5' RACE reads with MiXCR, one row per CDR3 protein. The table lists about 44,000 distinct CDR3 sequences, about 25% of them singletons. Study-level findings and limits: There was a bias toward anti-spike CD8 responses in VDJdb matching, which missed private and CD4 specificities.

Looked up from germline, CDR1 is DFQATT and CDR2 is SNEGSKA (reference sequence). Trimming cost V 2 bases and J 3 bases, with 10 bases left between them. The CDR3 has 14 amino acids. The rearrangement uses TRBV20-1 and TRBJ1-4; D is undetermined. Sequences were derived from whole blood, sampled at baseline. The TCR was taken from an adult who was a healthcare worker with PCR-confirmed SARS-CoV-2 infection or an uninfected control (not recorded which). Here the CDR3 DNA reads TGCAGTGCTAGAACGCACCGATCTAATGAAAAACTGTTTTTT. This codes for CSARTHRSNEKLFF.